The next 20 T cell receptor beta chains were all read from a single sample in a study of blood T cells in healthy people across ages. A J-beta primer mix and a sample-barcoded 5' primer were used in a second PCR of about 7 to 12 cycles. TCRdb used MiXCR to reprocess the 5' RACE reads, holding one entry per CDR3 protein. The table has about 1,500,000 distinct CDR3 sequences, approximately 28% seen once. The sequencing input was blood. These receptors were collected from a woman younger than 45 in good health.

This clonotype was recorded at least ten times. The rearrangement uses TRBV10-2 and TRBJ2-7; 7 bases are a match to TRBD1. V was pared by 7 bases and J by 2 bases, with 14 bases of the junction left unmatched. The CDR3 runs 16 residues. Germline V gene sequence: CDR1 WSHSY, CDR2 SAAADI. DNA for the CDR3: TGCGCCAGCATCGCTCTACCGGGACAGTCCACCTACGAGCAGTACTTC. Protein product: CASIALPGQSTYEQYF.

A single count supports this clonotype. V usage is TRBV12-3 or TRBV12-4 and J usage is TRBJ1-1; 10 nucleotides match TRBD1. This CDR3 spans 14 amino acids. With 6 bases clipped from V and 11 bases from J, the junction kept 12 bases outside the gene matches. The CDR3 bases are TGTGCCAGCAGCCGCCCGGGGACAGGGGATTGGGCTTTCTTT. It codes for CASSRPGTGDWAFF.

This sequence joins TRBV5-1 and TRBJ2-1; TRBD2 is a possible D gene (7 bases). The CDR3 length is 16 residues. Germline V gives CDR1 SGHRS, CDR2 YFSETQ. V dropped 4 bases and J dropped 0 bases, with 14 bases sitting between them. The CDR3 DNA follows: TGCGCCAGCAGCGCTGGGGGAGGGGGCTCCTACAATGAGCAGTTCTTC. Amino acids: CASSAGGGGSYNEQFF.

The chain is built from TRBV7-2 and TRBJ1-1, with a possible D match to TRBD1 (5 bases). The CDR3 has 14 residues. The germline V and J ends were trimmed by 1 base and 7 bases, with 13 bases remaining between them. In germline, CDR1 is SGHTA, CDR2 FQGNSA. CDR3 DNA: TGTGCCAGCAGCTTAGACCGGGGGATATTTGAAGCTTTCTTT. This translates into CASSLDRGIFEAFF.

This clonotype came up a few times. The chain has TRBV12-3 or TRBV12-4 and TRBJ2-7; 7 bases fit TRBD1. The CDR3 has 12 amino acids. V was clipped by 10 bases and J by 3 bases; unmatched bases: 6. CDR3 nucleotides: TGTGCCATCCGGGACAGAGGCTACGAGCAGTACTTC. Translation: CAIRDRGYEQYF.

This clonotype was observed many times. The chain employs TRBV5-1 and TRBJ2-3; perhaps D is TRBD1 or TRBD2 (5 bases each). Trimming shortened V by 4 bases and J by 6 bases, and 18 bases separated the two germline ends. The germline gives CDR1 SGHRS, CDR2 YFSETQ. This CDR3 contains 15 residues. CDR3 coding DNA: TGCGCCAGCAGCAGTCCGGGACGCTATGGTGATACGCAGTATTTT. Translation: CASSSPGRYGDTQYF.

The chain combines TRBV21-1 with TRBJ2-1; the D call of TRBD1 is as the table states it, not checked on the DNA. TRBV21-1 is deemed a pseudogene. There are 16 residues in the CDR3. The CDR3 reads CASSKSAPGRDNEQFF. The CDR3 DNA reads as TGTGCCAGCAGCAAATCTGCCCCGGGTCGAGACAATGAGCAGTTCTTC.

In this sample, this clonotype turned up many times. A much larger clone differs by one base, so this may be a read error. Here the CDR3 DNA reads TGTGCCAGCACCGAGACAGGGTCCGGGGCCAACGTCCGGACTTTC. Protein product: CASTETGSGANVRTF. This sequence joins TRBV6-2 or TRBV6-3 and TRBJ2-6, with 7 bases lining up with TRBD1. The CDR3 extends over 15 amino acids. Germline-derived CDR1 and CDR2 are MNHEY and SVGEGT.

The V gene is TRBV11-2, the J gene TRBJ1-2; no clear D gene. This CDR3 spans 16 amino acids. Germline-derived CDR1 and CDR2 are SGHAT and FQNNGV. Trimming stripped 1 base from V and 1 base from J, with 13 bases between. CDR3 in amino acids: CASSLASALLNYGYTF. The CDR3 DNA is TGTGCCAGCAGCTTAGCTTCAGCACTACTTAACTATGGCTACACCTTC.

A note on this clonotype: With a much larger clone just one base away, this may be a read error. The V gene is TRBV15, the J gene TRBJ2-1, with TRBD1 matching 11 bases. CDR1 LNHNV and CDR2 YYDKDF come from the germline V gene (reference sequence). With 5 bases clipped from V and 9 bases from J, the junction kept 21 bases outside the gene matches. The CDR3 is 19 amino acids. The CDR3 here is CATSGSTFPGQGDPCEQFF. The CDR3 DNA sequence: TGTGCCACCAGCGGATCTACCTTTCCGGGACAGGGGGACCCCTGTGAGCAGTTCTTC.

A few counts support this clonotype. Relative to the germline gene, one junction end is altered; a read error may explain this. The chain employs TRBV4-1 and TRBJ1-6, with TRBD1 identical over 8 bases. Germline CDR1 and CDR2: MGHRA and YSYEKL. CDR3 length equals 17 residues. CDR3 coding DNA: TGCGTCAGCAGCCAAGGGGTCCAGGGGGCGCCGGGATCACCCCTCCACTTT. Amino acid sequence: CVSSQGVQGAPGSPLHF.

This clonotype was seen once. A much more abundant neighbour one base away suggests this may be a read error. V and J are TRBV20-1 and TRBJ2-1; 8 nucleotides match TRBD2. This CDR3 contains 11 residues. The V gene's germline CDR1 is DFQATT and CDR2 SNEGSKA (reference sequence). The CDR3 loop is CRASGYNEQCF. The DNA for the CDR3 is TGCAGAGCTAGCGGGTACAATGAGCAGTGCTTC.

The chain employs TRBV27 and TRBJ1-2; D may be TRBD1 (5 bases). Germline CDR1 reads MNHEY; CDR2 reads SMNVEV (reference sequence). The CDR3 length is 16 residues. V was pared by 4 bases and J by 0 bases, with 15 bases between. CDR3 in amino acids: CASSSQGKPPNYGYTF. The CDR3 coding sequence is TGTGCCAGCAGTTCCCAGGGCAAACCCCCTAACTATGGCTACACCTTC.

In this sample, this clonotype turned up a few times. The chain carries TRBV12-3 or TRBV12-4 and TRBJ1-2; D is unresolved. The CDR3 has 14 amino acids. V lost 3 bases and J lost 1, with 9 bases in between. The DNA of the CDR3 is TGTGCCAGCAGTTTCAGTCCATATAACTATGGCTACACCTTC. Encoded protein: CASSFSPYNYGYTF.

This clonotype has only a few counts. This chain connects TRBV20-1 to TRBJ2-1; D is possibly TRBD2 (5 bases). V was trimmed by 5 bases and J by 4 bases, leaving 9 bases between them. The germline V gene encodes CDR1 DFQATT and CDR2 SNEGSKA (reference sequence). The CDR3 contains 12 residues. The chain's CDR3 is CSADGLYNEQFF. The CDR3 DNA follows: TGCAGTGCTGACGGACTTTACAATGAGCAGTTCTTC.

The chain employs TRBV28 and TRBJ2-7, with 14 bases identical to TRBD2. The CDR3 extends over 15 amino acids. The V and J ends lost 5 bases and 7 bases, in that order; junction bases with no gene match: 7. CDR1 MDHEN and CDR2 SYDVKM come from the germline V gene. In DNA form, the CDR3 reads TGTGCCAGCAGTGGGACTAGCGGGGGCGCAGGGGAGCAGTACTTC. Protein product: CASSGTSGGAGEQYF.

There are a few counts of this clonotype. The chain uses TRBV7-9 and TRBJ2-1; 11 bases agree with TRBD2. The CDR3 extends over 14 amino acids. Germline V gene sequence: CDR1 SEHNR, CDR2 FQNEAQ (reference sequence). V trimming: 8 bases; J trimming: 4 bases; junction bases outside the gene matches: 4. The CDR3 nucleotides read TGTGCCAGCGGCACTAGCGGGGGATACAATGAGCAGTTCTTC. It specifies CASGTSGGYNEQFF.

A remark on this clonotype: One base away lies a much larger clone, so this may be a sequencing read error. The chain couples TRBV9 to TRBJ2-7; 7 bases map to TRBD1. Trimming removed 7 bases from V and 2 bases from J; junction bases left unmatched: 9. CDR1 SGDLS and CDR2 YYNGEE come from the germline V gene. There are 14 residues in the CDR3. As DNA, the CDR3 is TGTGCCAGCGGCGCTCGGGACAGCCCCTACGAGCAGTACTTC. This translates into CASGARDSPYEQYF.

The CDR3 loop reads CASSLAGTADGYTF. In nucleotides, the CDR3 is TGTGCCAGCAGCTTAGCTGGGACGGCAGATGGCTACACCTTC. V gene TRBV11-2 combines with J gene TRBJ1-2; perhaps TRBD1 as D (5 bases). This CDR3 comprises 14 residues. Germline values: CDR1 SGHAT, CDR2 FQNNGV. Between the trimmed V and J ends, which lost 1 base and 6 bases, there was a span of 12 bases.

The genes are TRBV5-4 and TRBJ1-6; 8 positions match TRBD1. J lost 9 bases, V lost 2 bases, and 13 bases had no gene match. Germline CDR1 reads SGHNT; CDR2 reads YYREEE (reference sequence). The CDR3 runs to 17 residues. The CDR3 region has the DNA TGTGCCAGCAGCTTCGGGCGGACAGGGAGGATGGGTTCACCCCTCCACTTT. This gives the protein CASSFGRTGRMGSPLHF.